The clone carrying this TCR beta chain was seen many times. As yet, its antigen is unknown. The sample originates from a study of T cells in Graves' hyperthyroidism and ophthalmopathy. V lost 3 bases, J lost 4 bases, and 11 bases stayed unmatched. There are 17 residues in the CDR3. Germline CDR1 LNHNV, CDR2 YYDKDF (reference sequence). RNA transcripts served as the template for amplifying TCR beta CDR3 regions. A first-round RT-PCR of the TCR CDR3 used the HTBI primer set. TCRdb re-called the multiplex PCR reads with MiXCR, one entry per CDR3 protein. The data contain approximately 870,000 distinct CDR3 sequences, 38% of them singletons. The study, taken as a whole, reports: Also found in blood were most expanded thyroid clonotypes above 0.001.

This TCR was recovered from a man younger than 35 with Graves' hyperthyroidism. The rearrangement joins TRBV15 to TRBJ1-4, with 7 bases aligning to TRBD1. Material for sequencing was blood. The CDR3: CATSSYTRDRLNEKLFF. The CDR3 DNA sequence: TGTGCCACCAGCAGTTATACCCGGGACAGACTTAATGAAAAACTGTTTTTT.